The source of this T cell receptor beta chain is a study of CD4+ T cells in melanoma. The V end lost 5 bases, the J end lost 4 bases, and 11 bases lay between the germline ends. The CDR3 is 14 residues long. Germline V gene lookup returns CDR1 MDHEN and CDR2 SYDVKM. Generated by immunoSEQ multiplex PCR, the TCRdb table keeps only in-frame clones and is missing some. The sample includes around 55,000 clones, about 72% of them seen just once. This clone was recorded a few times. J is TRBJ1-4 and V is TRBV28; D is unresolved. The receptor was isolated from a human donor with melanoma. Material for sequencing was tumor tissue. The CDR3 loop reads CASSGNAINEKLFF. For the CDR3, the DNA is TGTGCCAGCAGTGGCAATGCTATTAATGAAAAACTGTTTTTT.